This TCR beta chain was identified in a study of blood T cell repertoires in COVID-19 (dated by TCRdb to between 2020 and 2021). With respect to the entire study: Collaborator samples came from the United States, Italy and Spain and covered acute and convalescent phases of COVID-19. The material from the prospective study consisted of cDNA or gDNA derived from T cells, B-cell-depleted T cells, or PBMCs. Deeply sampled blood TCRbeta repertoires from subjects exposed to, actively infected with, or recovered from COVID-19 were included in the dataset. The repertoires were released in a freely available public database intended as a resource for research on the immune response to SARS-CoV-2. Samples came from the ongoing ImmuneRACE study (first 160 participants) plus 1,254 subjects from 6 global collaborators. Sample metadata almost always included a de-identified subject ID, COVID-19 status, age in years and sex. Where HLA class I and class II types were available, the types were taken from metadata supplied by the sample provider, not from assay-based typing. General study outcomes and caveats: The amount of clinical and demographic metadata varied by source and participant and was provided uncurated.

This clone was seen more than once but under ten times. Its antigen is not yet known. Base qualities are missing; no much larger clone stands one base away. The immunoSEQ Assay, a bias-controlled multiplex PCR, was used to amplify TCRbeta CDR3 regions from genomic DNA. The authors' pipeline ran thus. The number of nucleated cells in each sample was estimated by amplification of reference gene primers within the assay. Sequence reads were collapsed and filtered to measure the absolute abundance of every unique TCRbeta CDR3 rearrangement. Productive Simpson clonality was computed per sample as the square root of Simpson's diversity index over productive rearrangements. The source is immuneACCESS, and TCRdb retained only in-frame sequences with V and J called. Part of the clones is not carried over; for the studies checked, unresolved V genes explain less than half of this, and the remainder is unexplained. V and J calls and clone size are those listed in that table; D and trimming were worked out from the DNA. For this sample the table gives approximately 250,000 clones, of which around 89% were detected only once. The ten biggest clones cover around 4% of the sample.

In the prospective study, participants were 18 to 89 years old, resided in 25 or so geographic areas of the United States, and were enrolled through a virtual design. In the prospective study, cohorts were assigned on the basis of participant-reported clinical history obtained from a screening survey and a study questionnaire. ImmuneRACE Cohort 3 recovered participants were defined by two consecutive negative NP/OP PCR tests, healthcare professional clearance, or symptom resolution. In the prospective study, mobile phlebotomists collected whole blood, serum and a nasopharyngeal or oropharyngeal swab from each participant. Over a 2-month period, participants in the prospective study had the option of providing additional blood draws and questionnaires. Before DNA extraction, blood samples from the prospective study were shipped at room temperature or frozen. The sequenced sample was PBMCs or T cells enriched from blood (not recorded which). This TCR came from a woman aged 25 to 39 who had recovered from COVID-19.

The DNA sequence reads TGTGCCAGCAGCGTAGCCACAGGGGGCTACAATGAGCAGTTCTTC. Translated, it gives CASSVATGGYNEQFF. The V gene is TRBV9 and the J gene is TRBJ2-1; a stretch of 8 junction bases matches TRBD1. At the junction V is shortened by 0 bases and J by 3 bases; bases outside the gene matches: 2. The CDR3 starts with the cysteine, ends with the phenylalanine, and has 15 residues. Only the CDR3 DNA stays, 45 bases, in frame from base 1. From the germline V gene, CDR1 is SGDLS and CDR2 is YYNGEE.